This TCR beta chain came from a study of CD8+CD57+ T cells in acquired aplastic anemia. Looking at the study overall: 3 to 3.5 ug was the average amount of DNA from sorted CD4+ and CD8+ cells.

Germline loops: CDR1 SGDLS, CDR2 YYNGEE. CDR3 length equals 15 residues. About this clonotype itself: Its target is unknown. The junction shows a germline mismatch at one end, possibly a read error.

Whole-study findings and limits: For CD8+ Simpson's diversity, patients and controls showed no significant difference.

The use of genomic DNA as template underpinned the TCR beta VDJ and CDR3 profiling. TCRdb processed the reads anew with MiXCR; each CDR3 protein has one entry. Among about 420,000 distinct CDR3 sequences listed, around 72% were seen once. The source is a human donor in good health, serving as a control. The sample consisted of sorted CD4+, CD8+, or CD8+CD57+ T cells (not recorded which) from PBMCs. This chain uses TRBV9 with TRBJ1-3; D may be TRBD1 (5 bases). CDR3 residues: CASSAGRWGGSTIYF. In DNA form, the CDR3 reads TGCGCCAGCAGCGCGGGGCGATGGGGGGGTTCCACCATATATTTT.